A selection of T cell receptor beta chains follows, all from one sample in a study of cytomegalovirus exposure and HLA in healthy donors. Sequenced by immunoSEQ multiplex PCR; TCRdb stores in-frame clones only, minus some. The table includes about 300,000 clones, 86% detected once. Specimen: PBMCs. These receptors all come from a man aged 40-49 years in good health and CMV-seropositive. CDR3s include the opening cysteine and the closing phenylalanine or tryptophan. The order of the fields is J gene, D gene, V gene, clone size, CDR3 protein, CDR3 DNA. The D gene is left open where the match is weak. A clone size is listed for some rows: how often the clone was seen (once, few, many), or a class if it is expanded.

TRBJ2-3 | - | TRBV7-2 | - | CASSSSGRTQYF | TGTGCCAGCAGCTCGAGCGGTAGGACGCAGTATTTT
TRBJ2-1 | TRBD1 | TRBV7-3 | - | CASSVGQGAYNEQFF | TGTGCCAGCAGCGTAGGACAGGGGGCCTACAATGAGCAGTTCTTC
TRBJ2-1 | TRBD2 | TRBV9 | - | CASSSGLAGFVGEQFF | TGTGCCAGCAGCTCGGGACTAGCGGGATTCGTTGGGGAGCAGTTCTTC
TRBJ2-3 | TRBD2 | TRBV28 | - | CASSPIAGVGTDTQYF | TGTGCCAGCAGTCCCATAGCGGGAGTAGGAACAGATACGCAGTATTTT
TRBJ2-7 | - | TRBV2 | - | CASSDGRQGVYEQYF | TGTGCCAGCAGTGACGGGAGACAGGGAGTCTACGAGCAGTACTTC
TRBJ1-4 | - | TRBV18 | once | CASSPTGARDNEKLFF | TGTGCCAGCTCACCGACTGGGGCGCGGGATAATGAAAAACTGTTTTTT
TRBJ2-6 | TRBD1 | TRBV25-1 | - | CASSGGTGDAGANVLTF | TGTGCCAGCAGTGGAGGGACAGGGGACGCTGGGGCCAACGTCCTGACTTTC
TRBJ2-5 | - | TRBV6-5 | - | CASSYQGGTQYF | TGTGCCAGCAGTTACCAGGGGGGGACCCAGTACTTC
TRBJ1-5 | TRBD1 | TRBV28 | - | CASSGGTVYSNQPQHF | TGTGCCAGCAGTGGAGGGACAGTCTATAGCAATCAGCCCCAGCATTTT
TRBJ2-1 | TRBD1 | TRBV28 | - | CASRLGQFSYNEQFF | TGTGCCAGCAGACTGGGACAGTTCTCCTACAATGAGCAGTTCTTC
TRBJ2-7 | TRBD2 | TRBV27 | - | CASSRKGLAGGGHEQYF | TGTGCCAGTTCTCGAAAGGGACTAGCGGGAGGGGGCCACGAGCAGTACTTC
TRBJ2-7 | - | TRBV5-4 | - | CASSWRGDSTYEQYF | TGTGCCAGCAGCTGGAGGGGGGACAGTACCTACGAGCAGTACTTC
TRBJ2-2 | - | TRBV2 | - | CASGTYGTGELFF | TGTGCCAGCGGGACATACGGGACCGGGGAGCTGTTTTTT
TRBJ2-2 | TRBD2 | TRBV5-4 | once | CASSISEGLAGAGELFF | TGTGCCAGCAGCATCTCCGAGGGACTAGCGGGGGCCGGGGAGCTGTTTTTT
TRBJ1-4 | - | TRBV28 | - | CASSLRTEKLFF | TGTGCCAGCAGTCTGAGGACAGAAAAACTGTTTTTT
TRBJ1-1 | - | TRBV4-1 | - | CASSQDPGYTEAFF | TGTGCCAGCAGCCAAGATCCAGGGTACACTGAAGCTTTCTTT
TRBJ2-1 | - | TRBV2 | - | CASREIENEQFF | TGTGCCAGCAGGGAAATAGAGAATGAGCAGTTCTTC